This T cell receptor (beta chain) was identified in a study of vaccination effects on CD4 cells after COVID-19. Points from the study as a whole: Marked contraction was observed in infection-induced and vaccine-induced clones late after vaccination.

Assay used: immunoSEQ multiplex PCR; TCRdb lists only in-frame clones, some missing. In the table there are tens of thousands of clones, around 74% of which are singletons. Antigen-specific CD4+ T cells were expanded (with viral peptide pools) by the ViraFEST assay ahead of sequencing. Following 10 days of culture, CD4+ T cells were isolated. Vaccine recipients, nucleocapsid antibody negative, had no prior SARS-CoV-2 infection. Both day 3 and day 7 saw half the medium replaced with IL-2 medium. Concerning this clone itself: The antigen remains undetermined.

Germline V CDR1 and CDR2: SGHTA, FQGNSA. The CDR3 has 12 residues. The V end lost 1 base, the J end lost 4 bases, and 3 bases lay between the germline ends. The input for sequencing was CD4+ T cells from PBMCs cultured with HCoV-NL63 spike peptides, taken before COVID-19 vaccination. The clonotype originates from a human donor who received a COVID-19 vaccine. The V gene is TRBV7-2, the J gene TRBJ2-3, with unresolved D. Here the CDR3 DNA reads TGTGCCAGCAGCTTAGTTCCAGATACGCAGTATTTT. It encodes CASSLVPDTQYF.